This T cell receptor beta chain was retrieved from a study of beta chain features in type 1 diabetes. Across the study: Healthy donors, compared against patients, showed similar age, gender and cell yields. Broader study findings: In the patient group, naive, central memory and Treg TCRB repertoires seemed more alike than in the healthy donor group.

As every portion of the isolated RNA was reverse transcribed, the sequencing read expressed TCRB transcripts. Generated by immunoSEQ multiplex PCR, the TCRdb table keeps only in-frame clones and is missing some. The sample holds around 310,000 clones, approximately 11% seen once. For this clone: The antigen is unknown.

The length of the CDR3 is 17 residues. Germline CDR1 is SGHNT and CDR2 is YYREEE (reference sequence). Between the trimmed V and J ends, which lost 0 bases and 0 bases, there was a span of 13 bases. This TCR derives from a woman aged 30 to 39 in good health. The chain employs TRBV5-4 and TRBJ2-1, with a possible D match to TRBD2 (5 bases). The sequenced sample consisted of naive CD4+ T cells from blood. The CDR3 protein is CASSLEGSVLSYNEQFF. The DNA of the CDR3 is TGTGCCAGCAGCTTGGAGGGTAGCGTGCTCTCCTACAATGAGCAGTTCTTC.